The rows below give T cell receptor beta chains drawn from one sample of a study of blood T cell repertoires in COVID-19. Assay: immunoSEQ multiplex PCR; the TCRdb copy retains only in-frame clones and omits some. Here the sample spans some 97,000 clones, about 88% being singletons. The sequenced sample consisted of peripheral blood. The receptors originated from a man aged 30 to 39 in a cohort sampled during active COVID-19. CDR3s include the opening cysteine and the closing phenylalanine or tryptophan. The D gene is left open where the match is weak. Size is stated for part of the rows, as once, few or many counts, or as a class when the clone is expanded.

length	size	V	D	J	CDR3	DNA
15	.	TRBV6-5	TRBD1	TRBJ1-6	CASSSGTGHNSPLHF	TGTGCCAGCAGCTCCGGGACAGGGCATAATTCACCCCTCCACTTT
15	.	TRBV7-2	.	TRBJ2-7	CASSLGGTDSYEQYF	TGTGCCAGCAGCTTAGGGGGCACCGACTCCTACGAGCAGTACTTC
14	.	TRBV28	TRBD2	TRBJ2-3	CASLAGGPPYTQYF	TGTGCCAGCCTAGCGGGGGGGCCTCCCTATACGCAGTATTTT
13	.	TRBV6-5	.	TRBJ1-1	CASSYDRDTEAFF	TGTGCCAGCAGTTACGATCGGGACACTGAAGCTTTCTTT
13	.	TRBV5-8	.	TRBJ2-7	CASSLVPGYEQYF	TGTGCCAGCAGCTTGGTGCCAGGCTACGAGCAGTACTTC
16	.	TRBV7-2	.	TRBJ1-2	CASSLVVQGRVGGYTF	TGTGCCAGCAGCTTAGTGGTACAGGGAAGAGTAGGAGGCTACACCTTC
18	.	TRBV4-2	TRBD2	TRBJ2-5	CASSQETGVPAGGETQYF	TGTGCCAGCAGCCAAGAGACAGGAGTTCCAGCGGGGGGGGAGACCCAGTACTTC
13	.	TRBV19	TRBD1	TRBJ1-5	CASVQGSDQPQHF	TGTGCCAGTGTACAGGGGTCGGATCAGCCCCAGCATTTT
16	once	TRBV6-1	.	TRBJ1-3	CASSELRQSSGNTIYF	TGTGCCAGCAGTGAACTTCGACAGAGCTCTGGAAACACCATATATTTT
15	.	TRBV7-8	TRBD2	TRBJ2-7	CASSSARTSGYEQYF	TGTGCCAGCAGCTCGGCCCGGACTAGCGGGTACGAGCAGTACTTC
15	.	TRBV7-2	TRBD1	TRBJ2-5	CASSGGQGLKETQYF	TGTGCCAGCAGCGGGGGACAGGGACTAAAAGAGACCCAGTACTTC
16	.	TRBV5-1	TRBD2	TRBJ2-7	CASSAGTSGAPYEQYF	TGCGCCAGCAGCGCCGGGACTAGCGGGGCCCCCTACGAGCAGTACTTC
16	.	TRBV4-1	TRBD1	TRBJ2-7	CASSQDPPGQGYEQYF	TGCGCCAGCAGCCAAGACCCCCCGGGACAGGGGTACGAGCAGTACTTC
15	.	TRBV13	TRBD2	TRBJ2-5	CASSGIAGGRETQYF	TGTGCCAGCAGTGGGATAGCGGGGGGCCGAGAGACCCAGTACTTC
15	once	TRBV28	TRBD1	TRBJ2-7	CASSSSKTGEFEQYF	TGTGCCAGCAGTTCGAGTAAGACAGGGGAATTCGAGCAGTACTTC
12	.	TRBV30	.	TRBJ2-2	CAWSPGPGELFF	TGTGCCTGGAGTCCCGGTCCCGGGGAGCTGTTTTTT
15	.	TRBV9	TRBD1	TRBJ2-7	CASSVAAGGIYEQYF	TGTGCCAGCAGCGTAGCGGCAGGGGGCATCTACGAGCAGTACTTC
18	.	TRBV7-6	TRBD2	TRBJ2-5	CASSSGLAGGPEQETQYF	TGTGCCAGCAGCTCGGGACTAGCGGGGGGGCCAGAGCAAGAGACCCAGTACTTC
13	.	TRBV14	.	TRBJ2-7	CASSRGLSYEQYF	TGTGCCAGCAGCCGGGGCCTCTCCTACGAGCAGTACTTC
16	.	TRBV5-4	TRBD2	TRBJ2-5	CASSTRLAGGGETQYF	TGTGCCAGCAGCACTCGACTAGCGGGGGGCGGGGAGACCCAGTACTTC
14	.	TRBV7-8	.	TRBJ1-2	CASSYSTGLDGYTF	TGTGCCAGCAGCTACAGTACAGGATTAGATGGCTACACCTTC
14	.	TRBV3-1/TRBV3-2	.	TRBJ1-1	CASSHGRGNTEAFF	TGTGCCAGCAGCCATGGCAGGGGGAACACTGAAGCTTTCTTT
15	.	TRBV25-1	.	TRBJ1-6	CASSGRQANNSPLHF	TGTGCCAGCAGTGGGCGACAGGCCAATAATTCACCCCTCCACTTT
18	.	TRBV5-7	.	TRBJ1-5	CASSLPQGYIGGNQPQHF	TGTGCCAGCAGCTTGCCACAGGGTTATATCGGCGGCAATCAGCCCCAGCATTTT
14	.	TRBV6-6	.	TRBJ2-2	CASRDGGPSGELFF	TGTGCCAGCAGAGACGGGGGTCCGTCCGGGGAGCTGTTTTTT
15	.	TRBV10-1	.	TRBJ1-1	CARSLFSGIPTEAFF	TGCGCCAGATCACTGTTCTCAGGGATCCCGACTGAAGCTTTCTTT
14	.	TRBV10-3	.	TRBJ2-1	CAISESTERNEQFF	TGTGCCATCAGTGAGTCGACTGAAAGGAATGAGCAGTTCTTC
15	.	TRBV4-3	TRBD2	TRBJ2-7	CASSQFQASGYEQYF	TGCGCCAGCAGCCAATTTCAGGCTAGCGGCTACGAGCAGTACTTC
16	.	TRBV3-1/TRBV3-2	TRBD2	TRBJ2-2	CASSPPGTRYTGELFF	TGTGCCAGCAGCCCTCCCGGGACTAGATACACCGGGGAGCTGTTTTTT
14	.	TRBV7-9	.	TRBJ2-5	CASTPWGVGETQYF	TGTGCCAGCACCCCGTGGGGGGTTGGAGAGACCCAGTACTTC
14	.	TRBV24-1	.	TRBJ1-2	CATSDSGQLYGYTF	TGTGCCACCAGTGACTCTGGACAGCTGTATGGCTACACCTTC